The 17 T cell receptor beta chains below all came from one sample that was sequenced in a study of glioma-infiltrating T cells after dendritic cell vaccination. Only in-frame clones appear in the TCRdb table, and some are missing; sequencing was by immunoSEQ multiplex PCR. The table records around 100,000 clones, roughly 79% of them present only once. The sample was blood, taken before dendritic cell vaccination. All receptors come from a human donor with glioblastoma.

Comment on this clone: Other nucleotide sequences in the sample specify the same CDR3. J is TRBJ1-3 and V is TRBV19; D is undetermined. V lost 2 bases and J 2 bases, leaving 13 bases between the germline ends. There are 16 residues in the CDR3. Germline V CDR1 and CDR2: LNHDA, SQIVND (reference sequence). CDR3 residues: CASSIRTINAGNTIYF. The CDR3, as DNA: TGTGCCAGTAGTATACGAACTATCAACGCTGGAAACACCATATATTTT.

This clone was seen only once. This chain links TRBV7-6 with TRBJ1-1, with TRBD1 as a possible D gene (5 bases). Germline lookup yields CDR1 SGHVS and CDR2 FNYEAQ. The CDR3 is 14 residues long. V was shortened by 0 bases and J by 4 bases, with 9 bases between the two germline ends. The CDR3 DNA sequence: TGTGCCAGCAGCTTAGCATTAAGGGGCACTGAAGCTTTCTTT. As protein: CASSLALRGTEAFF.

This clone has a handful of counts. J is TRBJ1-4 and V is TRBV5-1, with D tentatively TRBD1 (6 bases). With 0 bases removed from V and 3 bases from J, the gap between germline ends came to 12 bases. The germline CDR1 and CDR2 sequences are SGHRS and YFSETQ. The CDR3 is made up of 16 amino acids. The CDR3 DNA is TGCGCCAGCAGCTTGGGGCAGGGGTTGGCTAATGAAAAACTGTTTTTT. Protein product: CASSLGQGLANEKLFF.

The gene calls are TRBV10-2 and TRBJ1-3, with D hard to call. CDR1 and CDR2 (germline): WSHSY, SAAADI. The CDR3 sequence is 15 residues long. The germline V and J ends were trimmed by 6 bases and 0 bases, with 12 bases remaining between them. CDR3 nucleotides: TGCGCCAGCAGAGCGGACGGGAGCTCTGGAAACACCATATATTTT. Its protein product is CASRADGSSGNTIYF.

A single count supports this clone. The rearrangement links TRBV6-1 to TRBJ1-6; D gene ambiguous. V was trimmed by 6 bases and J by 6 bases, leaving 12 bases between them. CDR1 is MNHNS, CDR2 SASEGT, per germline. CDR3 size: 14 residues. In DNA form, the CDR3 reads TGTGCCAGCAGGAGGTCCCCTCCTAATTCACCCCTCCACTTT. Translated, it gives CASRRSPPNSPLHF.

In DNA, the CDR3 is TGTGCCAGCAGCCGCGTAGGTAGCAACTATGGCTACACCTTC. Protein product: CASSRVGSNYGYTF. J is TRBJ1-2 and V is TRBV5-4, with D unclear. Trimming pared 4 bases from V and 2 bases from J, leaving 12 bases between. The CDR3 length is 14 residues. Germline V lookup: CDR1 SGHNT, CDR2 YYREEE (reference sequence).

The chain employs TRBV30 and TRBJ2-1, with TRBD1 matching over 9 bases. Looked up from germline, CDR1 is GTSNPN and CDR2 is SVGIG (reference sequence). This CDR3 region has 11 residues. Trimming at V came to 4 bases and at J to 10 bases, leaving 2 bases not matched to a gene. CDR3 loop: CAWNTGGEQFF. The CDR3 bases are TGTGCCTGGAACACAGGGGGCGAGCAGTTCTTC.

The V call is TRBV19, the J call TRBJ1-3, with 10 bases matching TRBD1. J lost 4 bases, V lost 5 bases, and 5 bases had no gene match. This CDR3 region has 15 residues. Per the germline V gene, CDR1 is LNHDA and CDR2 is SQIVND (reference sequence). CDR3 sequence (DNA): TGTGCCAGTAGTCTGGACAGGGGGACCGGAAACACCATATATTTT. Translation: CASSLDRGTGNTIYF.

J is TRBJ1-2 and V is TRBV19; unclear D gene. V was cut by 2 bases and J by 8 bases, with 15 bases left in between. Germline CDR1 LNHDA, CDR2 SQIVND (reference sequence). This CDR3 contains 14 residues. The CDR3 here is CASSITARDAGYTF. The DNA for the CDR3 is TGTGCCAGTAGTATAACAGCGAGGGATGCGGGCTACACCTTC.

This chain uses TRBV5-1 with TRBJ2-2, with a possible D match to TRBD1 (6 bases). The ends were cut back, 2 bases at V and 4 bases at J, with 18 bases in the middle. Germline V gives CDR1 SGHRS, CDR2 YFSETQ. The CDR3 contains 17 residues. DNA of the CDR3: TGCGCCAGCAGCTTATCCGTCGTGGGCAGGGGCACCGGGGAGCTGTTTTTT. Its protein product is CASSLSVVGRGTGELFF.

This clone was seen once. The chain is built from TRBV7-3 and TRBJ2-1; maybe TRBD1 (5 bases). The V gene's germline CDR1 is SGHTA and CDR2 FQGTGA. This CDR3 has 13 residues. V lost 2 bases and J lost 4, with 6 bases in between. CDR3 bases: TGTGCCAGCAGCTTATCAGGGTACAATGAGCAGTTCTTC. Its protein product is CASSLSGYNEQFF.

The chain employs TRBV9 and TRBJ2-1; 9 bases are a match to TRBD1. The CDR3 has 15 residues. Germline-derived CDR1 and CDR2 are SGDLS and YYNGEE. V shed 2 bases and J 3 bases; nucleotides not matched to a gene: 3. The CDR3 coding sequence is TGTGCCAGCAGCGTTACAGGGGGCCACTACAATGAGCAGTTCTTC. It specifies CASSVTGGHYNEQFF.

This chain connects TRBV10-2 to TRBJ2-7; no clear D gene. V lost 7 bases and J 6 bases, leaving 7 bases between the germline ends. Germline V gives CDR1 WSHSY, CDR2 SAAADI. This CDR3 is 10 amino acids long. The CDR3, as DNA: TGCGCCAGCACCGGTGGCGAGCAGTACTTC. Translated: CASTGGEQYF.

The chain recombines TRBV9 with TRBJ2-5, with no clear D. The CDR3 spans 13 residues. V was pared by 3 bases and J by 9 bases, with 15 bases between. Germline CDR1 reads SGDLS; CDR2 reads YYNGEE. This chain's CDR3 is CASSAQNWQAQYF. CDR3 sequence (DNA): TGTGCCAGCAGCGCCCAAAACTGGCAGGCCCAGTACTTC.

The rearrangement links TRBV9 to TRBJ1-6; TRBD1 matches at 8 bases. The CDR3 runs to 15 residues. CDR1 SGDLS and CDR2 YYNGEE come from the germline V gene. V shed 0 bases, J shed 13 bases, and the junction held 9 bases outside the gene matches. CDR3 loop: CASSVDPGGVSPLHF. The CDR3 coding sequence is TGTGCCAGCAGCGTAGATCCAGGGGGCGTCTCTCCCCTCCACTTT.

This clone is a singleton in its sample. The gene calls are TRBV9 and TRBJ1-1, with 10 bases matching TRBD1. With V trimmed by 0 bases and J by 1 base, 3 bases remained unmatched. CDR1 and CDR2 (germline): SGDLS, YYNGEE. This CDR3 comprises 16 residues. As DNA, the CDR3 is TGTGCCAGCAGCGTAGGGACAGGGGGTGAGAACACTGAAGCTTTCTTT. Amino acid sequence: CASSVGTGGENTEAFF.

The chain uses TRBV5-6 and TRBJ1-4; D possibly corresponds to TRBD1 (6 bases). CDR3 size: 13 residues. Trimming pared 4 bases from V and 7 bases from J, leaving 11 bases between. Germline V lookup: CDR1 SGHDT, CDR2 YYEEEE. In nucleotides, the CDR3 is TGTGCCAGCAGCCCAGGACAGCGTGAAAAACTGTTTTTT. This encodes CASSPGQREKLFF.